The next 17 T cell receptor beta chains were all read from a single sample in a study of blood T cells in healthy people across ages. Using a J-beta primer mix together with a sample-barcoded 5' primer, a second PCR was run for roughly 6 to 12 cycles. TCRdb analysed the 5' RACE reads with MiXCR anew, one entry per CDR3 protein. The data contain about a million distinct CDR3 sequences, approximately 50% of them singletons. The sample comprised blood. The receptor set was obtained from a woman aged 55-70 years in good health.

J is TRBJ1-5 and V is TRBV2; 7 positions match TRBD1. CDR3 length: 16 residues. Trimming cost V 6 bases and J 1 base; bases outside gene matches: 9. From germline, CDR1 is SNHLY and CDR2 FYNNEI. The CDR3 loop is CASSVETGNSNQPQHF. CDR3 DNA sequence: TGTGCCAGCAGCGTAGAGACAGGGAACAGCAATCAGCCCCAGCATTTT.

Comment on this clonotype: A read error may produce the germline difference seen at one junction end. The DNA of the CDR3 is TGTGCCTGCAGCCCGACAGGGGGCACAGATACGCAGTATTTT. It encodes CACSPTGGTDTQYF. V is TRBV7-2 and J is TRBJ2-3; 8 nucleotides line up with TRBD1. CDR1 SGHTA and CDR2 FQGNSA come from the germline V gene. CDR3 length: 14 residues.

The genes are TRBV20-1 and TRBJ2-7, with D possibly being TRBD1 or TRBD2 (5 bases each). CDR1 DFQATT and CDR2 SNEGSKA come from the germline V gene (reference sequence). Trimming stripped 6 bases from V and 9 bases from J, with 18 bases between. This CDR3 region has 12 residues. The DNA of the CDR3 is TGCAGTGCCCTGGGGGTAGCGCCCCGGCAGTACTTC. Its translation: CSALGVAPRQYF.

The CDR3 coding sequence is TGTGCCAGCAGCCAAGGAGACGGGGGGGGCACAGATACGCAGTATTTT. Translating gives CASSQGDGGGTDTQYF. This chain uses TRBV3-1 with TRBJ2-3; 8 bases align to TRBD2. There are 16 residues in the CDR3. V lost 1 base and J lost 1; bases outside the gene matches: 4. Germline CDR1 LGHDT, CDR2 YNNKEL (reference sequence).

The rearrangement links TRBV11-2 to TRBJ2-1, with 9 bases fitting TRBD2. Germline V gene lookup returns CDR1 SGHAT and CDR2 FQNNGV. J gave up 3 bases and V 2 bases, and 11 bases lay outside the gene matches. The CDR3 contains 18 residues. CDR3 residues: CASSLLPPTSGNYNEQFF. DNA of the CDR3: TGTGCCAGCAGCTTACTCCCCCCGACTAGCGGAAACTACAATGAGCAGTTCTTC.

V gene TRBV9 combines with J gene TRBJ1-2; unclear D gene. The CDR3 is 9 residues long. Looked up from germline, CDR1 is SGDLS and CDR2 is YYNGEE. With 10 bases removed from V and 8 bases from J, the gap between germline ends came to 9 bases. For the CDR3, the DNA is TGTGCCTCCCCGGGCGGCTACACCTTC. Translation gives CASPGGYTF.

This clonotype came up a few times. The chain employs TRBV27 and TRBJ1-4; D might be TRBD1 (5 bases). The CDR3 sequence is 17 residues long. The V gene lost 2 bases and the J gene lost 4 bases, with 17 bases spanning the gap. Per germline, CDR1 MNHEY and CDR2 SMNVEV (reference sequence). CDR3 protein: CASSLRGGTRLNEKLFF. Here the CDR3 DNA reads TGTGCCAGCAGTTTAAGAGGAGGGACTCGGCTTAATGAAAAACTGTTTTTT. Together with reference TRBV27 and TRBJ1-4, the CDR3 gives the full variable domain: EAQVTQNPRYLITVTGKKLTVTCSQNMNHEYMSWYRQDPGLGLRQIYYSMNVEVTDKGDVPEGYKVSRKEKRNFPLILESPSPNQTSLYFCASSLRGGTRLNEKLFFGSGTQLSVL.

The J gene is TRBJ2-7, the V gene TRBV5-1; weak D call: TRBD2 (5 bases). The CDR3 consists of 17 residues. The germline V gene encodes CDR1 SGHRS and CDR2 YFSETQ. V lost 2 bases and J lost 4, with 22 bases in between. The CDR3 nucleotides are TGCGCCAGCAGCTTTATCCCCCAACTAGGTACCATTTACGAGCAGTACTTC. This sequence encodes CASSFIPQLGTIYEQYF. Looking up the rest from reference TRBV5-1 and TRBJ2-7 gives the full variable domain: KAGVTQTPRYLIKTRGQQVTLSCSPISGHRSVSWYQQTPGQGLQFLFEYFSETQRNKGNFPGRFSGRQFSNSRSEMNVSTLELGDSALYLCASSFIPQLGTIYEQYFGPGTRLTVT.

This chain uses TRBV7-8 with TRBJ2-7; 7 bases match TRBD1. The germline gives CDR1 SGHVS, CDR2 FQNEAQ. After removal of 11 bases from V and 1 base from J, the junction contained 17 bases not matched to a gene. The CDR3 has 16 amino acids. CDR3 region: CAGTPRRGGSSYEQYF. The CDR3 nucleotides read TGTGCCGGCACCCCGAGGAGAGGGGGCAGTTCCTACGAGCAGTACTTC.

The chain employs TRBV28 and TRBJ1-1; D is unclear. The ends were cut back, 5 bases at V and 0 bases at J, with 4 bases in the middle. This CDR3 is built from 12 residues. Germline V gene lookup returns CDR1 MDHEN and CDR2 SYDVKM. The CDR3 coding sequence is TGTGCCAGCAGTAACTTGAACACTGAAGCTTTCTTT. Translation gives CASSNLNTEAFF. Filled out from reference TRBV28 and TRBJ1-1, the complete variable domain reads DVKVTQSSRYLVKRTGEKVFLECVQDMDHENMFWYRQDPGLGLRLIYFSYDVKMKEKGDIPEGYSVSREKKERFSLILESASTNQTSMYLCASSNLNTEAFFGQGTRLTVV.

The chain is built from TRBV18 and TRBJ1-1; no clear D gene. CDR1 is KGHSH, CDR2 LQKENI, per germline. CDR3 size: 14 residues. V was shortened by 3 bases and J by 1 base, with 9 bases between the two germline ends. The CDR3 DNA sequence: TGTGCCAGCTCACCGTCGGTTCAGAACACTGAAGCTTTCTTT. Its translation is CASSPSVQNTEAFF.

This chain connects TRBV4-2 to TRBJ2-5; 7 nucleotides align to TRBD1. TRBJ2-7 matches the DNA end more closely, so the J call is doubtful. The CDR3 totals 17 residues. Germline loops: CDR1 LGHNA, CDR2 YNFKEQ. CDR3 nucleotide sequence: TGTGCCAGCAGCCAAGTTACCGGGACAGTGATAACCTACGAGCAGTACTTC. It specifies CASSQVTGTVITYEQYF.

This clonotype was counted between two and nine times. The V and J genes are TRBV20-1 and TRBJ2-1; D is ambiguous. Germline CDR1 is DFQATT and CDR2 is SNEGSKA (reference sequence). V lost 3 bases to trimming and J lost 5 bases, with 26 bases between them. This CDR3 is 18 amino acids long. The CDR3 DNA follows: TGCAGTGCTAGGCCCCTTTGGAAGGTTCTGGCTACCAACAATGAGCAGTTCTTC. Protein product: CSARPLWKVLATNNEQFF.

CDR3 sequence (DNA): TGTGCCACTCTCCAAGCGGGAAAATACGAGCAGTACTTC. This gives the protein CATLQAGKYEQYF. The chain links TRBV28 to TRBJ2-7; 7 positions match TRBD2. The CDR3 totals 13 residues. V dropped 10 bases and J dropped 4; count of bases not matched to a gene: 10. Germline CDR1 is MDHEN and CDR2 is SYDVKM.

The chain has TRBV5-6 and TRBJ2-1; D perhaps matches TRBD1 (6 bases). The CDR3 covers 19 residues. Looked up from germline, CDR1 is SGHDT and CDR2 is YYEEEE. With 3 bases removed from V and 2 bases from J, the gap between germline ends came to 24 bases. CDR3 region: CASSSIPGTTVWTYNEQFF. CDR3 DNA: TGTGCCAGCAGCTCAATCCCGGGGACAACCGTTTGGACCTACAATGAGCAGTTCTTC.

This clonotype was counted a few times. The J gene is TRBJ2-7, the V gene TRBV28; the D gene is possibly TRBD2 (6 bases). The CDR3 runs to 14 residues. Between the trimmed V and J ends, which lost 9 bases and 6 bases, there was a span of 21 bases. CDR1 is MDHEN and CDR2 is SYDVKM in the germline V gene. The CDR3 spells CASGGAGTGFEQYF. The CDR3 coding sequence is TGTGCCAGTGGCGGGGCAGGGACTGGGTTCGAGCAGTACTTC.

This sequence joins TRBV3-1 and TRBJ2-3; D is unclear. V was shortened by 4 bases and J by 2 bases, with 13 bases between the two germline ends. Germline-derived CDR1 and CDR2 are LGHDT and YNNKEL (reference sequence). The length of the CDR3 is 15 residues. The CDR3 DNA is TGTGCCAGCAGCCCCCTCAGGACCAACACAGATACGCAGTATTTT. Translation: CASSPLRTNTDTQYF.